This entry concerns a single T cell receptor (beta chain). Its antigen remains unknown. These data are taken from a study of T cell responses to AZD1222 COVID-19 vaccine. Study-level findings and limits: CD4 TCRs associated with vaccination spanned spike, dominating at 160-218 and 743-854. Within unmutated variant regions lay the reported targets of nearly half of spike-specific TCRs. White British donors predominated, females outnumbered males, and clonal diversity was possibly underestimated. Spike-specific TCRs gained breadth and depth after people received two AZD1222 doses.

The length of the CDR3 is 16 residues. With 5 bases removed from V and 7 bases from J, the gap between germline ends came to 20 bases. Germline loops: CDR1 LGHNT, CDR2 FRNRAP. Generated by immunoSEQ multiplex PCR, the TCRdb table keeps only in-frame clones and is missing some. The sample includes roughly 160,000 clones, about 90% of them seen just once. The starting material was peripheral blood, obtained on day 0 of MenACWY control vaccination. This TCR came from an adult in good health. The gene calls are TRBV12-5 and TRBJ1-4; a possible D gene is TRBD1 (5 bases). Here the CDR3 DNA reads TGTGCTAGTGGTCTACCCCAGGAGGGGCGAAGTGAAAAACTGTTTTTT. It is translated as CASGLPQEGRSEKLFF. Combining the CDR3 with reference TRBV12-5 and TRBJ1-4 gives the whole variable domain DARVTQTPRHKVTEMGQEVTMRCQPILGHNTVFWYRQTMMQGLELLAYFRNRAPLDDSGMPKDRFSAEMPDATLATLKIQPSEPRDSAVYFCASGLPQEGRSEKLFFGSGTQLSVL.